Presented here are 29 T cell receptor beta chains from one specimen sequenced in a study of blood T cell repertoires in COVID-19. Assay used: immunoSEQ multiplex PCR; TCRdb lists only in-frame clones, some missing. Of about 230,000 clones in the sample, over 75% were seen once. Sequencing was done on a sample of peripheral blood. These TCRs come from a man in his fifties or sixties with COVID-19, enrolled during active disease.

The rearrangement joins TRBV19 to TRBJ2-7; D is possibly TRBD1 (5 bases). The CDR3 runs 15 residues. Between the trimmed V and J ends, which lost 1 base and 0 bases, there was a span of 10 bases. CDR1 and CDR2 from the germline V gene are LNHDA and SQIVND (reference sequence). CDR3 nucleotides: TGTGCCAGTAGTATAGGCTTAGGGGTCTCCTACGAGCAGTACTTC. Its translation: CASSIGLGVSYEQYF.

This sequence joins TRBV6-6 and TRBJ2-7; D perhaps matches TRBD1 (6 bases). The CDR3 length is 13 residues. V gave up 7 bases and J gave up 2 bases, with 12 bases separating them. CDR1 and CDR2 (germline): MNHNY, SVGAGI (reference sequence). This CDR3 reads CASKQGLTYEQYF. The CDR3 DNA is TGTGCCAGCAAACAGGGCTTAACCTACGAGCAGTACTTC.

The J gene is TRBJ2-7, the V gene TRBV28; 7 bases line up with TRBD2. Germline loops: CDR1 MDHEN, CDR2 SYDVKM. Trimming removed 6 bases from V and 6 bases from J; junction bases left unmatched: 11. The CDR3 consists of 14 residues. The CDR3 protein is CASSNLGGLSEQYF. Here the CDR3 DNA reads TGTGCCAGCAGCAACCTGGGGGGGTTGTCCGAGCAGTACTTC.

CDR3 in amino acids: CAILGPDREDQETQYF. The CDR3 region has the DNA TGTGCCATCCTGGGTCCGGACAGGGAAGATCAAGAGACCCAGTACTTC. This chain links TRBV2 with TRBJ2-5, with TRBD1 identical over 8 bases. Germline CDR1 is SNHLY and CDR2 is FYNNEI. The V gene end was trimmed by 10 bases and the J gene end by 2 bases; junction bases not matched to a gene: 15. The CDR3 covers 16 residues.

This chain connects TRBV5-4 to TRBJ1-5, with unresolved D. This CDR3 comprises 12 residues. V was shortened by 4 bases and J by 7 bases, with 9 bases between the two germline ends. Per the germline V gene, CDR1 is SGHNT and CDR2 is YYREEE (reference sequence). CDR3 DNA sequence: TGTGCCAGCAGCCAGAGAGGCCAGCCCCAGCATTTT. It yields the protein CASSQRGQPQHF.

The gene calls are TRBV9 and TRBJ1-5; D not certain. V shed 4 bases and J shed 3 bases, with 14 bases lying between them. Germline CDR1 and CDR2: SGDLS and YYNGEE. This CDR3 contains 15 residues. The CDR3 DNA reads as TGTGCCAGCAGCCCCACGGGGTCATCCAATCAGCCCCAGCATTTT. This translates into CASSPTGSSNQPQHF.

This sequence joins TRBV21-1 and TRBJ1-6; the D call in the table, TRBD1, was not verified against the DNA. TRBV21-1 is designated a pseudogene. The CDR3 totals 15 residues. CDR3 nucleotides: TGTGCCACTGGGAACAGGGACCGCGATAATTCACCCCTCCACTTT. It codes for CATGNRDRDNSPLHF.

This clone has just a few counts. CDR3 DNA: TGTGCCAGCAGTGACGGGACAGGGACCTACACCTTC. Translating it yields CASSDGTGTYTF. V usage is TRBV6-4 and J usage is TRBJ1-2; 9 nucleotides match TRBD1. V was clipped by 2 bases and J by 10 bases; unmatched bases: 2. The CDR3 is 12 residues long. CDR1 is MRHNA, CDR2 SNTAGT, per germline.

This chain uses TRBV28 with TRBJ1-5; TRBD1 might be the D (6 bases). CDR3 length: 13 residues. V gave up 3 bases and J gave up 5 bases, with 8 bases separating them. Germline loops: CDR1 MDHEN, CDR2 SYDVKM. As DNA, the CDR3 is TGTGCCAGCAGTTTGCAGGGGTATCAGCCCCAGCATTTT. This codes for CASSLQGYQPQHF. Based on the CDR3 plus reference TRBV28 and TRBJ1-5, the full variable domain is DVKVTQSSRYLVKRTGEKVFLECVQDMDHENMFWYRQDPGLGLRLIYFSYDVKMKEKGDIPEGYSVSREKKERFSLILESASTNQTSMYLCASSLQGYQPQHFGDGTRLSIL.

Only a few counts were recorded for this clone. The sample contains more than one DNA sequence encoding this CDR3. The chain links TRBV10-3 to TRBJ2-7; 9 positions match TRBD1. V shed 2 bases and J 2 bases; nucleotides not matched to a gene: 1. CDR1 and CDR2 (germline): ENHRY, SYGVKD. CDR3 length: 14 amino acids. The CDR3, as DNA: TGTGCCATCAGTGAGGGGACAGGGACCTACGAGCAGTACTTC. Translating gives CAISEGTGTYEQYF.

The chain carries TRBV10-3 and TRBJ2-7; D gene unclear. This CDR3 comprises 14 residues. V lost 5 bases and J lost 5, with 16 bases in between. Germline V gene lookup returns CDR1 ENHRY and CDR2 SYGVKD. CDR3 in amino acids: CAISSERRPNEQYF. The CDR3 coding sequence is TGTGCCATCAGTAGTGAACGGAGACCTAACGAGCAGTACTTC.

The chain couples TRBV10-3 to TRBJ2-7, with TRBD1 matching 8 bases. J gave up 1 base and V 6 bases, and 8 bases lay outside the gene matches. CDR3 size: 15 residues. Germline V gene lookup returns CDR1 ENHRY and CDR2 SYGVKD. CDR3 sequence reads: CAIRQDRGASYEQYF. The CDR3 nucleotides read TGTGCCATCAGACAAGACAGGGGAGCATCCTACGAGCAGTACTTC.

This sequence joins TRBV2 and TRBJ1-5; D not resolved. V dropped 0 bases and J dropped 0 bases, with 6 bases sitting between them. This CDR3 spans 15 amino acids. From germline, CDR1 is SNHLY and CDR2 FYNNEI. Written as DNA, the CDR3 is TGTGCCAGCAGTGAAGCAGGACTTAGCAATCAGCCCCAGCATTTT. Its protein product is CASSEAGLSNQPQHF.

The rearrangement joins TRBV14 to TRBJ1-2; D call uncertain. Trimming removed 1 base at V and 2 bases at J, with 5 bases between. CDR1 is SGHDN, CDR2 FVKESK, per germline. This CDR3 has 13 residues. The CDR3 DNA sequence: TGTGCCAGCAGCCAAGCACAGAACTATGGCTACACCTTC. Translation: CASSQAQNYGYTF.

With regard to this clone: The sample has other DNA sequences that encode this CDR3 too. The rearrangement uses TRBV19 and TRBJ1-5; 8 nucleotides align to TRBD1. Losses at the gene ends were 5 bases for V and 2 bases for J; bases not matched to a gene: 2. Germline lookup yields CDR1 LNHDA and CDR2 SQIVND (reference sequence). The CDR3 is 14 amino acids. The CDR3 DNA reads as TGTGCCAGTAGTGGACAGGGAGGCAATCAGCCCCAGCATTTT. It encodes CASSGQGGNQPQHF. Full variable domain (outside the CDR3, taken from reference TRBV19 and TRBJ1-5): DGGITQSPKYLFRKEGQNVTLSCEQNLNHDAMYWYRQDPGQGLRLIYYSQIVNDFQKGDIAEGYSVSREKKESFPLTVTSAQKNPTAFYLCASSGQGGNQPQHFGDGTRLSIL.

CDR3 sequence: CASSFGGRAYEQYF. CDR3 nucleotide sequence: TGTGCCAGCAGCTTTGGCGGGAGGGCCTACGAGCAGTACTTC. The V and J genes are TRBV5-4 and TRBJ2-7; 9 nucleotides agree with TRBD2. Trimming at V came to 2 bases and at J to 2 bases, leaving 2 bases not matched to a gene. The length of the CDR3 is 14 residues. The V gene's germline CDR1 is SGHNT and CDR2 YYREEE (reference sequence).

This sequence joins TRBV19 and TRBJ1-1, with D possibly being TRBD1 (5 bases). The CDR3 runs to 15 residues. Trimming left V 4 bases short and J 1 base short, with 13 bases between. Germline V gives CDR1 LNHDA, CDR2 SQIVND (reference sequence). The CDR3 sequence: CASSRGGRGNTEAFF. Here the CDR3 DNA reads TGTGCCAGTAGTAGGGGCGGACGTGGGAACACTGAAGCTTTCTTT.

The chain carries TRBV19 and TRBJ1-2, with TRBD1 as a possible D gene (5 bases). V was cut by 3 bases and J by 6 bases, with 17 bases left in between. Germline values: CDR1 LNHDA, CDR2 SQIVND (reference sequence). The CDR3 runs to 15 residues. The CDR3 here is CASSMGGAAHDGYTF. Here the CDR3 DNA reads TGTGCCAGTAGTATGGGCGGGGCAGCCCACGATGGCTACACCTTC. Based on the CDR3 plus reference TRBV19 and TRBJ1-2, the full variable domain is DGGITQSPKYLFRKEGQNVTLSCEQNLNHDAMYWYRQDPGQGLRLIYYSQIVNDFQKGDIAEGYSVSREKKESFPLTVTSAQKNPTAFYLCASSMGGAAHDGYTFGSGTRLTVV.

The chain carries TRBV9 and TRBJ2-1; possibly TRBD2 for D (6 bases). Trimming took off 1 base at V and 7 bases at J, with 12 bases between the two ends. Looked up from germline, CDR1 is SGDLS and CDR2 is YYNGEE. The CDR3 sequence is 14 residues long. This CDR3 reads CASSVRGGANEQFF. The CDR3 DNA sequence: TGTGCCAGCAGCGTAAGGGGCGGGGCAAATGAGCAGTTCTTC.

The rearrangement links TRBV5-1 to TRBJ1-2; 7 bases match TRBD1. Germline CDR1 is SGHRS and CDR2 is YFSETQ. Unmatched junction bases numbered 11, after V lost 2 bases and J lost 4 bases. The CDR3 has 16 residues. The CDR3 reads CASSLFSSGTAYGYTF. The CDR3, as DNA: TGCGCCAGCAGCTTATTCAGCTCCGGGACAGCCTATGGCTACACCTTC.

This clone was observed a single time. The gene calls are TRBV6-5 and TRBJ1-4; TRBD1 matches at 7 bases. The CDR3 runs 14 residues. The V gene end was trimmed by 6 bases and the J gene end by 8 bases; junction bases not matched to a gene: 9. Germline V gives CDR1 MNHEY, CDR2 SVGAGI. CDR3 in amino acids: CASRARAGGEKLFF. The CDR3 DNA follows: TGTGCCAGCAGGGCTCGGGCAGGGGGAGAAAAACTGTTTTTT.

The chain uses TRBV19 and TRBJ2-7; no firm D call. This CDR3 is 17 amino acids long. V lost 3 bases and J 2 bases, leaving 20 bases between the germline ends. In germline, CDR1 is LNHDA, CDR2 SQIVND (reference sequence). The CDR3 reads CASSIVESRTVTYEQYF. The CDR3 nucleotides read TGTGCCAGTAGTATTGTTGAATCGAGAACCGTGACCTACGAGCAGTACTTC.

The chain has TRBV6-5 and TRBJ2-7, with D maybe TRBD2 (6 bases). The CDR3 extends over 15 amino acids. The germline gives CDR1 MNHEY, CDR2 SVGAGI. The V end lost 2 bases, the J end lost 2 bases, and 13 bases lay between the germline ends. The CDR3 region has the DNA TGTGCCAGCAGTTACCCCCGGGGGAGAACCTACGAGCAGTACTTC. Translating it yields CASSYPRGRTYEQYF.

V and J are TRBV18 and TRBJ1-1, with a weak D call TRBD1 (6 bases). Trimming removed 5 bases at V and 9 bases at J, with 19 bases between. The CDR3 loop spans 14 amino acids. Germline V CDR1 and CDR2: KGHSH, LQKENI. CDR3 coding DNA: TGTGCCAGCTCAGCAGAACCTGGGGGCGCGAAAGCTTTCTTT. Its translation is CASSAEPGGAKAFF.

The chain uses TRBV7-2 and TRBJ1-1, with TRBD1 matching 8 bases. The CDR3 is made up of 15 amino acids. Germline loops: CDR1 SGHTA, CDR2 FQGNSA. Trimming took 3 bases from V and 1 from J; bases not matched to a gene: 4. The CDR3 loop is CASSFQGARNTEAFF. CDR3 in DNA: TGTGCCAGCAGCTTCCAGGGGGCTCGGAACACTGAAGCTTTCTTT.

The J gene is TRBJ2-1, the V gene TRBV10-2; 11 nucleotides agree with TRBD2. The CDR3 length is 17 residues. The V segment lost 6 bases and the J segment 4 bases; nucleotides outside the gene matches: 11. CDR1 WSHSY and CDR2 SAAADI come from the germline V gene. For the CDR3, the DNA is TGCGCCAGCAGGAGCCAAATAGCGGGAGGGGGTTACAATGAGCAGTTCTTC. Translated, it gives CASRSQIAGGGYNEQFF.

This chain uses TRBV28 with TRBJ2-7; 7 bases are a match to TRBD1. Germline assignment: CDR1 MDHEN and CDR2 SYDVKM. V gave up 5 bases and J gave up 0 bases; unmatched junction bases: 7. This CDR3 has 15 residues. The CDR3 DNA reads TGTGCCAGCAGTCCCAGAGGGGGCAGCTCCTACGAGCAGTACTTC. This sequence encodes CASSPRGGSSYEQYF.

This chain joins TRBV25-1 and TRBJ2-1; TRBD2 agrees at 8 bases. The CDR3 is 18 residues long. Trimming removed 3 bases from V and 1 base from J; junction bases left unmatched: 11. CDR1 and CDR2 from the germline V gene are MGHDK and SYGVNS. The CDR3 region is CASSEGGTGTRSYNEQFF. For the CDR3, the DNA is TGTGCCAGCAGTGAGGGGGGAACCGGGACTAGGTCCTACAATGAGCAGTTCTTC.

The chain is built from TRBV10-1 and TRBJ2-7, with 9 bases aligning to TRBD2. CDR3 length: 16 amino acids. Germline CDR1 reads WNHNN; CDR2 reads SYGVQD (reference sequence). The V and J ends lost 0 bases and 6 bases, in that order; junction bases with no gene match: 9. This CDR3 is CASSESRSSGISEQYF. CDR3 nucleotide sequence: TGCGCCAGCAGTGAGTCGAGGTCTAGCGGGATTAGCGAGCAGTACTTC.